Shown below are 28 T cell receptor beta chains from a single sample sequenced in a study of cytomegalovirus exposure and HLA in healthy donors. The PCR had 60 Vbeta and 13 Jbeta primers. Produced via immunoSEQ multiplex PCR; TCRdb's table is partial and in-frame only. The table lists around 150,000 clones, around three quarters of them singletons. Sequencing was done on a sample of PBMCs. The origin of the receptors is a man aged 25 to 45 in good health and CMV-seronegative.

The chain has TRBV6-1 and TRBJ2-7, with 9 positions matching TRBD2. V was clipped by 6 bases and J by 2 bases; unmatched bases: 5. The germline CDR1 and CDR2 sequences are MNHNS and SASEGT. This CDR3 has 14 amino acids. Written as DNA, the CDR3 is TGTGCCAGCAGGACGACTAGCGGCGCCTACGAGCAGTACTTC. Protein product: CASRTTSGAYEQYF.

The CDR3 sequence: CASSQATQKNYGYTF. The CDR3 coding sequence is TGCGCCAGCAGCCAAGCAACACAGAAGAACTATGGCTACACCTTC. The chain is built from TRBV4-1 and TRBJ1-2; D is uncertain. Trimming left V 1 base short and J 2 bases short, with 11 bases between. The CDR3 spans 15 residues. The germline V gene encodes CDR1 MGHRA and CDR2 YSYEKL.

The rearrangement links TRBV7-2 to TRBJ2-1, with D possibly being TRBD2 (5 bases). The length of the CDR3 is 16 residues. Germline V gene data show CDR1 as SGHTA and CDR2 as FQGNSA. Between the trimmed V and J ends, which lost 5 bases and 0 bases, there was a span of 14 bases. In DNA, the CDR3 is TGTGCCAGCAGCCGGAGGACCGTAAGCTCCTACAATGAGCAGTTCTTC. It is translated as CASSRRTVSSYNEQFF.

The chain has TRBV6-6 and TRBJ2-7, with D tentatively TRBD2 (5 bases). Germline V gene sequence: CDR1 MNHNY, CDR2 SVGAGI (reference sequence). This CDR3 is 15 amino acids long. Trimming stripped 2 bases from V and 7 bases from J, with 18 bases between. CDR3 region: CASSYPGGGEEEQYF. The CDR3 nucleotides are TGTGCCAGCAGTTACCCCGGAGGCGGAGAAGAGGAGCAGTACTTC.

The chain employs TRBV5-6 and TRBJ2-7; tentative D call: TRBD1 (6 bases). Per the germline V gene, CDR1 is SGHDT and CDR2 is YYEEEE. The CDR3 covers 13 residues. Trimming took 4 bases from V and 0 from J, leaving 8 bases between them. CDR3 nucleotide sequence: TGTGCCAGCAGCCGGACAGACTCCTACGAGCAGTACTTC. Translation gives CASSRTDSYEQYF. The complete variable domain, with remaining parts taken from reference TRBV5-6 and TRBJ2-7, reads DAGVTQSPTHLIKTRGQQVTLRCSPKSGHDTVSWYQQALGQGPQFIFQYYEEEERQRGNFPDRFSGHQFPNYSSELNVNALLLGDSALYLCASSRTDSYEQYFGPGTRLTVT.

The chain joins TRBV19 to TRBJ2-5, with 7 nucleotides matching TRBD1. J was trimmed by 8 bases and V by 1 base; bases with no gene match: 7. This CDR3 region has 14 residues. CDR1 is LNHDA and CDR2 is SQIVND in the germline V gene (reference sequence). In DNA, the CDR3 is TGTGCCAGTAGTATAGTTGGTGACAGGGAAACCCAGTACTTC. Protein sequence: CASSIVGDRETQYF.

V is TRBV5-6 and J is TRBJ2-3; 10 bases are shared with TRBD2. V dropped 2 bases and J dropped 8; count of bases not matched to a gene: 11. Per germline, CDR1 SGHDT and CDR2 YYEEEE. The CDR3 is made up of 16 amino acids. CDR3 DNA: TGTGCCAGCAGCTTACCGACTAGCGGGCTGGGGGGTACGCAGTATTTT. This codes for CASSLPTSGLGGTQYF.

The chain uses TRBV7-9 and TRBJ1-1, with 7 bases identical to TRBD1. J gave up 6 bases and V 6 bases, and 10 bases lay outside the gene matches. CDR3 length: 14 amino acids. Germline V lookup: CDR1 SEHNR, CDR2 FQNEAQ (reference sequence). The CDR3 loop reads CASSLGTAVSEAFF. CDR3 nucleotide sequence: TGTGCCAGCAGTCTGGGGACAGCTGTCTCTGAAGCTTTCTTT. Complete variable domain (other parts from reference TRBV7-9 and TRBJ1-1): DTGVSQNPRHKITKRGQNVTFRCDPISEHNRLYWYRQTLGQGPEFLTYFQNEAQLEKSRLLSDRFSAERPKGSFSTLEIQRTEQGDSAMYLCASSLGTAVSEAFFGQGTRLTVV.

This chain uses TRBV5-1 with TRBJ2-7; TRBD2 matches 7 bases. The CDR3 contains 16 residues. Germline CDR1 and CDR2: SGHRS and YFSETQ. The trim removed 3 bases at V and 2 bases at J, leaving 11 bases unmatched. DNA for the CDR3: TGCGCCAGCAGCTCCCGTGGGGCTAGCGGCCCCTACGAGCAGTACTTC. Translation gives CASSSRGASGPYEQYF.

Turning to this clone: The same CDR3 is also encoded by other DNA sequences in this sample. Here the CDR3 reads CASSQGQGTEAFF. CDR3 DNA sequence: TGCGCCAGCAGCCAAGGACAGGGGACTGAAGCTTTCTTT. This chain links TRBV4-1 with TRBJ1-1, with 8 bases identical to TRBD1. The germline V gene has CDR1 MGHRA and CDR2 YSYEKL. The trim removed 1 base at V and 5 bases at J, leaving 0 bases unmatched. This CDR3 region has 13 residues.

This chain uses TRBV4-1 with TRBJ2-2; 11 bases are shared with TRBD2. This CDR3 spans 17 amino acids. The germline CDR1 and CDR2 sequences are MGHRA and YSYEKL. V was pared by 3 bases and J by 1 base, with 4 bases of the junction left unmatched. The CDR3 coding sequence is TGCGCCAGCAGCCATGGACTAGCGGGCTTGAACACCGGGGAGCTGTTTTTT. As protein: CASSHGLAGLNTGELFF.

In nucleotides, the CDR3 is TGTGCCACCCAGGGGGAAGGGGAGCTGTTTTTT. Translated: CATQGEGELFF. This chain links TRBV10-3 with TRBJ2-2, with 7 bases that match TRBD1. V was clipped by 10 bases and J by 8 bases; unmatched bases: 4. The CDR3 is made up of 11 amino acids. CDR1 ENHRY and CDR2 SYGVKD come from the germline V gene.

This sequence joins TRBV6-6 and TRBJ1-1; D gene uncertain. Germline V CDR1 and CDR2: MNHNY, SVGAGI (reference sequence). V shed 0 bases and J shed 5 bases, with 7 bases lying between them. This CDR3 contains 13 residues. CDR3 sequence reads: CASSYSTLTEAFF. The CDR3 nucleotides are TGTGCCAGCAGTTACTCGACACTTACTGAAGCTTTCTTT.

The chain uses TRBV2 and TRBJ2-6, with 8 bases aligning to TRBD1. Germline assignment: CDR1 SNHLY and CDR2 FYNNEI. The CDR3 runs 17 residues. The V gene end was trimmed by 6 bases and the J gene end by 1 base; junction bases not matched to a gene: 8. Written as DNA, the CDR3 is TGTGCCAGCAGCCAACGGACAGGGCTGTCTGGGGCCAACGTCCTGACTTTC. Translating gives CASSQRTGLSGANVLTF.

J is TRBJ2-3 and V is TRBV6-5, with TRBD2 matching over 9 bases. There are 15 residues in the CDR3. J lost 3 bases, V lost 4 bases, and 5 bases had no gene match. CDR1 and CDR2 from the germline V gene are MNHEY and SVGAGI. Here the CDR3 DNA reads TGTGCCAGCAGTTCCGTAGCGGGAGAGACAGATACGCAGTATTTT. Translation: CASSSVAGETDTQYF.

The chain carries TRBV7-2 and TRBJ1-1; D is ambiguous. This CDR3 is built from 13 residues. The V and J ends lost 5 bases and 1 base respectively, with 8 bases between them. The germline V gene has CDR1 SGHTA and CDR2 FQGNSA. CDR3 sequence (DNA): TGTGCCAGCAGCCGCGCGGGGAACACTGAAGCTTTCTTT. Amino acid sequence: CASSRAGNTEAFF. Full variable domain (rest looked up from reference TRBV7-2 and TRBJ1-1): GAGVSQSPSNKVTEKGKDVELRCDPISGHTALYWYRQSLGQGLEFLIYFQGNSAPDKSGLPSDRFSAERTGGSVSTLTIQRTQQEDSAVYLCASSRAGNTEAFFGQGTRLTVV.

This clone has only a few counts. V gene TRBV5-1 combines with J gene TRBJ1-5, with a possible D match to TRBD1 (5 bases). V lost 0 bases and J lost 5, with 9 bases in between. The germline V gene encodes CDR1 SGHRS and CDR2 YFSETQ. The CDR3 is 14 residues long. In DNA, the CDR3 is TGCGCCAGCAGCTTGGAGGGGCGAGATCAGCCCCAGCATTTT. Protein: CASSLEGRDQPQHF. Using reference TRBV5-1 and TRBJ1-5 for the parts outside the CDR3, the full variable domain is KAGVTQTPRYLIKTRGQQVTLSCSPISGHRSVSWYQQTPGQGLQFLFEYFSETQRNKGNFPGRFSGRQFSNSRSEMNVSTLELGDSALYLCASSLEGRDQPQHFGDGTRLSIL.

The chain recombines TRBV2 with TRBJ2-7; 10 nucleotides align to TRBD2. CDR1 is SNHLY and CDR2 is FYNNEI in the germline V gene. V lost 1 base, J lost 3 bases, and 6 bases stayed unmatched. The CDR3 is made up of 16 amino acids. CDR3 DNA sequence: TGTGCCAGCAGTGAAGGACGACTAGCGGGCTTCTACGAGCAGTACTTC. Residues: CASSEGRLAGFYEQYF.

The chain uses TRBV28 and TRBJ1-5; D remains unclear. The CDR3 contains 15 residues. The ends were cut back, 5 bases at V and 7 bases at J, with 18 bases in the middle. CDR1 is MDHEN, CDR2 SYDVKM, per germline. CDR3 loop: CASSGEGAGKQPQHF. CDR3 bases: TGTGCCAGCAGTGGCGAGGGCGCAGGAAAGCAGCCCCAGCATTTT.

The gene calls are TRBV28 and TRBJ2-3, with 9 bases fitting TRBD2. Unmatched junction bases numbered 12, after V lost 2 bases and J lost 6 bases. The CDR3 contains 17 residues. The germline gives CDR1 MDHEN, CDR2 SYDVKM. CDR3 in amino acids: CASSLRVAGDLRDTQYF. CDR3 nucleotide sequence: TGTGCCAGCAGTTTAAGGGTAGCGGGAGACCTTAGGGATACGCAGTATTTT.

The chain couples TRBV6-5 to TRBJ1-1; no firm D call. There are 14 residues in the CDR3. Germline-derived CDR1 and CDR2 are MNHEY and SVGAGI. V shed 2 bases and J shed 3 bases, with 10 bases lying between them. For the CDR3, the DNA is TGTGCCAGCAGTTACAGAGGGATGGACACTGAAGCTTTCTTT. It specifies CASSYRGMDTEAFF.

The rearrangement uses TRBV28 and TRBJ1-3; TRBD1 is a possible D gene (5 bases). Germline assignment: CDR1 MDHEN and CDR2 SYDVKM. CDR3 length: 15 residues. V was clipped by 10 bases and J by 0 bases, with 16 bases between them. CDR3: CATAQGGRSGNTIYF. The CDR3 nucleotides read TGTGCCACCGCCCAGGGCGGCCGCTCTGGAAACACCATATATTTT.

V usage is TRBV6-5 and J usage is TRBJ1-2, with D maybe TRBD1 (6 bases). Germline V gives CDR1 MNHEY, CDR2 SVGAGI. Trimming removed 2 bases at V and 4 bases at J, with 14 bases between. The CDR3 totals 15 residues. CDR3 sequence reads: CASSYQTGSFYGYTF. The CDR3 nucleotides read TGTGCCAGCAGTTACCAGACAGGATCCTTCTATGGCTACACCTTC.

This clone was seen a single time. The chain uses TRBV27 and TRBJ2-3; 9 nucleotides line up with TRBD2. There are 16 residues in the CDR3. The germline V gene encodes CDR1 MNHEY and CDR2 SMNVEV (reference sequence). V lost 5 bases and J lost 7; bases outside the gene matches: 13. CDR3 sequence (DNA): TGTGCCAGCAGTCCCGTGGGTCGGCTAGCGGGAAATACGCAGTATTTT. Protein product: CASSPVGRLAGNTQYF.

The chain is built from TRBV5-1 and TRBJ1-1; 8 bases match TRBD1. Germline V CDR1 and CDR2: SGHRS, YFSETQ. J was trimmed by 8 bases and V by 3 bases; bases with no gene match: 9. The CDR3 extends over 14 amino acids. DNA for the CDR3: TGCGCCAGCAGCTCCGGACAGGGACGATCGGAAGCTTTCTTT. This sequence encodes CASSSGQGRSEAFF.

CDR3 amino acids: CASSQGHPKNNSPLHF. DNA for the CDR3: TGCGCCAGCAGCCAAGGACACCCGAAGAATAATTCACCCCTCCACTTT. The chain uses TRBV10-2 and TRBJ1-6; D might be TRBD1 (5 bases). Trimming stripped 6 bases from V and 5 bases from J, with 17 bases between. CDR3 length equals 16 residues. CDR1 and CDR2 (germline): WSHSY, SAAADI.

This sequence joins TRBV7-6 and TRBJ1-5; D is undetermined. The germline V and J ends were trimmed by 1 base and 0 bases, with 4 bases remaining between them. The length of the CDR3 is 14 residues. The germline CDR1 and CDR2 sequences are SGHVS and FNYEAQ. CDR3 in DNA: TGTGCCAGCAGCTTAGGGCTTAGCAATCAGCCCCAGCATTTT. Residues: CASSLGLSNQPQHF.

V usage is TRBV19 and J usage is TRBJ1-4; TRBD1 is a possible D gene (5 bases). The germline gives CDR1 LNHDA, CDR2 SQIVND (reference sequence). V lost 2 bases and J lost 0, with 10 bases in between. The CDR3 covers 16 residues. CDR3 region: CASSIRGWATNEKLFF. In DNA form, the CDR3 reads TGTGCCAGTAGTATACGGGGGTGGGCAACTAATGAAAAACTGTTTTTT. Using reference TRBV19 and TRBJ1-4 for the parts outside the CDR3, the full variable domain is DGGITQSPKYLFRKEGQNVTLSCEQNLNHDAMYWYRQDPGQGLRLIYYSQIVNDFQKGDIAEGYSVSREKKESFPLTVTSAQKNPTAFYLCASSIRGWATNEKLFFGSGTQLSVL.